The clone carrying this T cell receptor (beta chain) was observed many times. Using RNA transcripts as the source, TCR beta CDR3 regions were amplified. Primed by the HTBI set, a first-round RT-PCR was run on the TCR CDR3. Via MiXCR, TCRdb re-called the multiplex PCR reads, giving one row per CDR3 protein. The sample has nearly 250,000 distinct CDR3 sequences, over 20% seen once. V was shortened by 6 bases and J by 8 bases, with 17 bases between the two germline ends. Germline assignment: CDR1 DFQATT and CDR2 SNEGSKA (reference sequence). This CDR3 has 13 amino acids. This specimen belongs to a study of T cells in Graves' hyperthyroidism and ophthalmopathy.

The sequencing input was blood. This TCR came from a woman between 40 and 50 years old with Graves' ophthalmopathy. This chain links TRBV20-1 with TRBJ1-5; no definite D call. The CDR3 DNA reads as TGCAGTGCGCACTCTGGACTGAGCAAGCCCCAGCATTTT. It yields the protein CSAHSGLSKPQHF.